This entry lists 3 T cell receptor beta chains sequenced from one sample in a study of blood T cell repertoires in COVID-19. Sequencing used immunoSEQ multiplex PCR; TCRdb keeps in-frame clones, though not all of them. The sample consists of fewer than 150,000 clones, roughly 85% of them appearing once. Input material: peripheral blood. These TCRs come from a man aged 50-59 years with acute or convalescent COVID-19.

The chain employs TRBV7-9 and TRBJ2-5, with a weak D call TRBD2 (5 bases). Germline assignment: CDR1 SEHNR and CDR2 FQNEAQ (reference sequence). This CDR3 has 12 residues. V was pared by 5 bases and J by 9 bases, with 13 bases between. The DNA for the CDR3 is TGTGCCAGCAGCCCCGGGGATGCGGCCCAGTACTTC. As protein: CASSPGDAAQYF.

V gene TRBV27 combines with J gene TRBJ2-5, with 7 bases identical to TRBD2. The CDR3 has 14 residues. J lost 5 bases, V lost 4 bases, and 7 bases had no gene match. Per germline, CDR1 MNHEY and CDR2 SMNVEV (reference sequence). CDR3 DNA: TGTGCCAGCAGTTCTGGCGGGAGTTGGGAGACCCAGTACTTC. Amino acid sequence: CASSSGGSWETQYF.

V usage is TRBV2 and J usage is TRBJ2-5, with D tentatively TRBD1 (6 bases). This CDR3 comprises 14 residues. Deletions cut 7 bases from V and 1 base from J, with 13 bases between. Germline V gives CDR1 SNHLY, CDR2 FYNNEI. The CDR3 DNA is TGTGCCAGCAACTTCCAGGGGATCCAAGAGACCCAGTACTTC. Translating it yields CASNFQGIQETQYF.